This TCR beta chain is from a study of T cells after yellow fever vaccination. The CDR3 consists of 12 residues. Per germline, CDR1 SNHLY and CDR2 FYNNEI. The ends lost 6 bases at V and 5 bases at J; junction bases unmatched: 0. TCRdb fed the 5' RACE reads into MiXCR, producing one record per CDR3 protein. The sample lists 500,000 to 650,000 distinct CDR3 sequences; about a sixth were seen once. The rearrangement joins TRBV2 to TRBJ2-4; 8 nucleotides align to TRBD1. The specimen was PBMCs, collected roughly 5 days after the first yellow fever vaccination. The sequence derives from a man between 18 and 29 years old who received the YFV17D yellow fever vaccine. This CDR3 is CASRDRENIQYF. CDR3 sequence (DNA): TGTGCCAGCAGGGACAGGGAAAACATTCAGTACTTC.